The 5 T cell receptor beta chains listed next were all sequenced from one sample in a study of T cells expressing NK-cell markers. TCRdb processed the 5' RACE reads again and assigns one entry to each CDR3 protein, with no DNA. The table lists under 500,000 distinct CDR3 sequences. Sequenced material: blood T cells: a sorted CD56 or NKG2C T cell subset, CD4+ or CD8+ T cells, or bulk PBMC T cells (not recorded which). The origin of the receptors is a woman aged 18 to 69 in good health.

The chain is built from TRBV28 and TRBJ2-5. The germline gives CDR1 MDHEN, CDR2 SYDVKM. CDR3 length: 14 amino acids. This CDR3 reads CASSSPIFQETQYF.

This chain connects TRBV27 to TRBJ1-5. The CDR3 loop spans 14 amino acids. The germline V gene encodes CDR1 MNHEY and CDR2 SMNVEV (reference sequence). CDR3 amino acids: CASSFGRGNQPQHF.

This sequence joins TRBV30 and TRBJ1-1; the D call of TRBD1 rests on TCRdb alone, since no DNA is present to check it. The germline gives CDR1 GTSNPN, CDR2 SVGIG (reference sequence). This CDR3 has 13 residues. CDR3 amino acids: CAWSLGDGTEAFF.

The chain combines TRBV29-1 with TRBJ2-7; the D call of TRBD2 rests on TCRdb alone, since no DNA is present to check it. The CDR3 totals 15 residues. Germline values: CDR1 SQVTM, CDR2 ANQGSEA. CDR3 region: CSAGLAGASSYEQYF.

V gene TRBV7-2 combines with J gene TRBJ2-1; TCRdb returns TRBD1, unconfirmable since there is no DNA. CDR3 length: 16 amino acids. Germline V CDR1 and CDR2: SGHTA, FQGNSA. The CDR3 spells CASIITPGLGNNEQFF.